Presented here are 20 T cell receptor beta chains from one specimen sequenced in a study of identical twins. Each CDR3 protein gets one entry after TCRdb re-called the 5' RACE reads with MiXCR. The table lists 300,000 to 400,000 distinct CDR3 sequences, about 10% of them singletons. Sequenced input: naive T cells sorted from blood. These receptors all come from a woman aged 50 to 65 in good health.

This clonotype was seen ten or more times. The CDR3 sequence is CASSFERVYTF. In nucleotides, the CDR3 is TGTGCCAGCAGTTTTGAGCGGGTCTACACCTTC. The chain links TRBV12-3 or TRBV12-4 to TRBJ1-2; D uncertain. The V end was cut by 3 bases, the J end by 10 bases, with 9 bases between. The CDR3 loop spans 11 amino acids.

This clonotype was seen at least ten times. The chain is built from TRBV12-3 or TRBV12-4 and TRBJ2-2, with TRBD2 identical over 13 bases. With 5 bases clipped from V and 7 bases from J, the junction kept 7 bases outside the gene matches. The CDR3 covers 16 residues. CDR3 amino acids: CASSPGTSGTGGELFF. CDR3 nucleotides: TGTGCCAGCAGTCCCGGGACTAGCGGGACGGGCGGGGAGCTGTTTTTT.

This sequence joins TRBV5-5 and TRBJ2-3; D is ambiguous. The CDR3 loop spans 16 amino acids. Germline CDR1 and CDR2: SGHKS and YYEKEE (reference sequence). V lost 1 base, J lost 0 bases, and 12 bases lay in between. The chain's CDR3 is CASSLWNSWSTDTQYF. CDR3 coding DNA: TGTGCCAGCAGCTTGTGGAATTCTTGGAGCACAGATACGCAGTATTTT. The whole variable domain, filled in from reference TRBV5-5 and TRBJ2-3, reads DAGVTQSPTHLIKTRGQQVTLRCSPISGHKSVSWYQQVLGQGPQFIFQYYEKEERGRGNFPDRFSARQFPNYSSELNVNALLLGDSALYLCASSLWNSWSTDTQYFGPGTRLTVL.

In this sample, this clonotype turned up many times. The chain combines TRBV24-1 with TRBJ2-1, with 7 nucleotides matching TRBD1. Trimming took 4 bases from V and 8 from J; bases not matched to a gene: 4. CDR1 and CDR2 from the germline V gene are KGHDR and SFDVKD. The CDR3 is 13 residues long. The CDR3 loop reads CATSEPDRDEQFF. The CDR3 DNA is TGTGCCACCAGTGAGCCCGACAGGGATGAGCAGTTCTTC.

This clonotype appeared a few times. This rearrangement joins TRBV11-2 to TRBJ1-2; D may be TRBD1 (6 bases). Germline V gene lookup returns CDR1 SGHAT and CDR2 FQNNGV. Trimming removed 4 bases at V and 3 bases at J, with 6 bases between. The CDR3 is 12 residues long. The CDR3 loop is CASSSGDYGYTF. CDR3 DNA sequence: TGTGCCAGCAGCTCAGGGGACTATGGCTACACCTTC.

This clonotype came up many times. The gene calls are TRBV3-1 and TRBJ2-4, with D perhaps TRBD2 (6 bases). Between the trimmed V and J ends, which lost 4 bases and 8 bases, there was a span of 12 bases. This CDR3 is 13 amino acids long. The germline V gene encodes CDR1 LGHDT and CDR2 YNNKEL (reference sequence). In DNA, the CDR3 is TGTGCCAGCAGCCGCTTGGGGGAGGACATTCAGTACTTC. It specifies CASSRLGEDIQYF.

In its sample, this clonotype was seen many times. The chain couples TRBV4-1 to TRBJ2-2; 9 bases align to TRBD2. V shed 4 bases, J shed 2 bases, and the junction held 11 bases outside the gene matches. The CDR3 has 18 residues. Germline V gene lookup returns CDR1 MGHRA and CDR2 YSYEKL. The CDR3: CASSPRGSGSLNTGELFF. CDR3 bases: TGCGCCAGCAGCCCCCGGGGTAGCGGGAGTTTAAACACCGGGGAGCTGTTTTTT.

Concerning this clonotype: This may arise from a read error, as a much more abundant clone is one base away. The chain employs TRBV5-1 and TRBJ2-1; D is perhaps TRBD2 (5 bases). Germline V lookup: CDR1 SGHRS, CDR2 YFSETQ. This CDR3 comprises 16 residues. V was pared by 3 bases and J by 0 bases, with 13 bases between. Here the CDR3 reads CASSYEGASSYNEQFF. CDR3 bases: TGCGCCAGCAGCTACGAGGGAGCTAGCTCCTACAATGAGCAGTTCTTC.

This clonotype appeared many times. V usage is TRBV28 and J usage is TRBJ2-7, with a possible D match to TRBD2 (5 bases). The CDR3 is made up of 13 amino acids. Germline CDR1 is MDHEN and CDR2 is SYDVKM. V was shortened by 4 bases and J by 0 bases, with 7 bases between the two germline ends. CDR3 residues: CASSSGSSYEQYV. CDR3 bases: TGTGCCAGCAGTTCGGGGAGCTCCTACGAGCAGTACGTC.

This clonotype was picked up a small number of times. The chain links TRBV5-6 to TRBJ1-3; 10 positions agree with TRBD1. This CDR3 spans 19 amino acids. With V trimmed by 0 bases and J by 4 bases, 13 bases remained unmatched. CDR1 is SGHDT, CDR2 YYEEEE, per germline. DNA for the CDR3: TGTGCCAGCAGCTTGGAGGGGCCGGGACAGGGGCCTCGAGGAAACACCATATATTTT. Amino acid sequence: CASSLEGPGQGPRGNTIYF. The complete variable domain, with remaining parts taken from reference TRBV5-6 and TRBJ1-3, reads DAGVTQSPTHLIKTRGQQVTLRCSPKSGHDTVSWYQQALGQGPQFIFQYYEEEERQRGNFPDRFSGHQFPNYSSELNVNALLLGDSALYLCASSLEGPGQGPRGNTIYFGEGSWLTVV.

This clonotype has more than one count but fewer than ten. V is TRBV19 and J is TRBJ1-5; 8 nucleotides agree with TRBD1. The CDR3 length is 14 residues. The germline V gene has CDR1 LNHDA and CDR2 SQIVND (reference sequence). V gave up 3 bases and J gave up 6 bases; unmatched junction bases: 4. CDR3 nucleotides: TGTGCCAGTAGTATGACAGGGGCGGTTCAGCCCCAGCATTTT. Protein: CASSMTGAVQPQHF. Based on the CDR3 plus reference TRBV19 and TRBJ1-5, the full variable domain is DGGITQSPKYLFRKEGQNVTLSCEQNLNHDAMYWYRQDPGQGLRLIYYSQIVNDFQKGDIAEGYSVSREKKESFPLTVTSAQKNPTAFYLCASSMTGAVQPQHFGDGTRLSIL.

This chain joins TRBV29-1 and TRBJ2-5, with 8 nucleotides matching TRBD2. V was clipped by 6 bases and J by 5 bases; unmatched bases: 5. The CDR3 runs 12 residues. Germline values: CDR1 SQVTM, CDR2 ANQGSEA. The CDR3 DNA is TGCAGCGTACCGGGGGGGGCCGAGACCCAGTACTTC. Translation gives CSVPGGAETQYF.

This clonotype appeared a few times. This chain joins TRBV27 and TRBJ2-5; TRBD2 matches 12 bases. Germline CDR1 reads MNHEY; CDR2 reads SMNVEV (reference sequence). V shed 6 bases, J shed 2 bases, and the junction held 1 base outside the gene matches. This CDR3 is built from 14 residues. The CDR3 loop is CASSGLAGQETQYF. The CDR3 DNA sequence: TGTGCCAGCAGCGGACTAGCGGGACAAGAGACCCAGTACTTC.

The sample holds many counts of this clonotype. The CDR3 protein is CSASGTGASTDTQYF. CDR3 nucleotide sequence: TGCAGTGCTAGCGGGACAGGGGCTAGCACAGATACGCAGTATTTT. The V and J genes are TRBV20-1 and TRBJ2-3, with TRBD1 matching over 10 bases. Per the germline V gene, CDR1 is DFQATT and CDR2 is SNEGSKA (reference sequence). V lost 3 bases to trimming and J lost 0 bases; unmatched junction nucleotides: 3. This CDR3 is 15 amino acids long.

This clonotype was picked up many times. The V gene is TRBV5-1, the J gene TRBJ2-1; 9 bases match TRBD1. V lost 3 bases and J lost 6; bases outside the gene matches: 4. The CDR3 consists of 14 residues. From germline, CDR1 is SGHRS and CDR2 YFSETQ. CDR3 sequence: CASSSQGAGNEQFF. DNA for the CDR3: TGCGCCAGCAGCTCACAGGGGGCCGGCAATGAGCAGTTCTTC.

This clonotype occurred once. The CDR3 spells CASSSLGPQPQHF. CDR3 nucleotides: TGTGCCAGCAGTTCACTGGGCCCTCAGCCCCAGCATTTT. This rearrangement joins TRBV12-3 or TRBV12-4 to TRBJ1-5; no clear D. This CDR3 spans 13 amino acids. V lost 4 bases and J lost 6, with 10 bases in between.

The chain joins TRBV13 to TRBJ2-7; 14 bases align to TRBD2. The CDR3 loop spans 19 amino acids. The ends lost 5 bases at V and 5 bases at J; junction bases unmatched: 17. CDR1 is PRHDT, CDR2 FYEKMQ, per germline (reference sequence). CDR3 in DNA: TGTGCCAGCAGCGTGACGACTAGCGGGAGGGGATGGGTAGGCAACGAGCAGTACTTC. Amino acids: CASSVTTSGRGWVGNEQYF.

This clonotype was seen at least ten times. The V call is TRBV24-1, the J call TRBJ2-1, with 9 bases identical to TRBD1. This CDR3 has 13 residues. Germline CDR1 reads KGHDR; CDR2 reads SFDVKD. With 4 bases clipped from V and 14 bases from J, the junction kept 8 bases outside the gene matches. CDR3: CATSELTTGGKFF. The CDR3 coding sequence is TGTGCCACCAGTGAACTTACCACAGGGGGCAAGTTCTTC.

There are many counts of this clonotype. V usage is TRBV29-1 and J usage is TRBJ2-2; no definite D call. In germline, CDR1 is SQVTM, CDR2 ANQGSEA. V lost 7 bases and J 0 bases, leaving 12 bases between the germline ends. This CDR3 spans 14 amino acids. The CDR3 loop reads CSASFGSNTGELFF. In nucleotides, the CDR3 is TGCAGCGCCTCATTCGGCTCGAACACCGGGGAGCTGTTTTTT.

J is TRBJ2-3 and V is TRBV29-1; 7 bases map to TRBD1. The germline gives CDR1 SQVTM, CDR2 ANQGSEA. The CDR3 runs to 14 residues. The junction had 3 bases not matched to a gene; V was cut back by 2 bases and J by 1 base. CDR3 coding DNA: TGCAGCGTTGAAACGCAGGGGGGCACAGATACGCAGTATTTT. Amino acid sequence: CSVETQGGTDTQYF.